This T cell receptor beta chain appears in the sequencing data of a study of blood T cell repertoires in COVID-19. This clone has a handful of counts. The data were produced by immunoSEQ multiplex PCR, yet TCRdb's version contains in-frame clones alone and is incomplete. The sample records hundreds of thousands of clones, 82% being singletons. Germline V gene data show CDR1 as SGHRS and CDR2 as YFSETQ. This CDR3 contains 12 residues. The V gene lost 2 bases and the J gene lost 5 bases, with 8 bases spanning the gap. Membership in each cohort depended on participant-reported clinical history. Sequences were obtained from PBMCs or T cells enriched from blood (not recorded which). V and J are TRBV5-1 and TRBJ2-7; D is unclear. The TCR originated in a man aged 40-50 years who had been exposed to COVID-19. CDR3 residues: CASSFSVHEQYF. In DNA form, the CDR3 reads TGCGCCAGCAGCTTTTCTGTCCACGAGCAGTACTTC.